These 9 T cell receptor beta chains were sequenced from one sample in a study of technical replicates of blood from a handful of donors. The assay was immunoSEQ multiplex PCR, and TCRdb's table has in-frame clones only and misses some. The sample records some 83,000 clones, around 90% being singletons. Material for sequencing was T cells isolated from PBMCs. Source of these receptors: a human donor in good health.

This clone showed up just once. The chain has TRBV5-4 and TRBJ1-2; maybe TRBD1 (6 bases). Germline V gives CDR1 SGHNT, CDR2 YYREEE (reference sequence). This CDR3 is 14 amino acids long. The V and J ends lost 0 bases and 4 bases respectively, with 10 bases between them. The CDR3 is CASSLAGVGYGYTF. The CDR3 coding sequence is TGTGCCAGCAGCTTGGCAGGGGTAGGCTATGGCTACACCTTC.

V usage is TRBV6-5 and J usage is TRBJ2-5; TRBD1 aligns across 8 bases. The CDR3 length is 15 residues. The V and J ends lost 5 bases and 0 bases, in that order; junction bases with no gene match: 5. Germline loops: CDR1 MNHEY, CDR2 SVGAGI. CDR3 DNA: TGTGCCAGCAGTGCCGGGACAGGTCACCAAGAGACCCAGTACTTC. This gives the protein CASSAGTGHQETQYF.

The genes are TRBV11-3 and TRBJ2-3, with a possible D match to TRBD1 (6 bases). Trimming took off 3 bases at V and 0 bases at J, with 7 bases between the two ends. The CDR3 is made up of 14 amino acids. The germline V gene encodes CDR1 SGHNT and CDR2 YENEEA. The CDR3 DNA sequence: TGTGCCAGCAGCTTGGGACATAGCACAGATACGCAGTATTTT. Translated: CASSLGHSTDTQYF.

The V and J genes are TRBV18 and TRBJ2-1; D is ambiguous. The V end lost 2 bases, the J end lost 4 bases, and 12 bases lay between the germline ends. The CDR3 consists of 15 residues. Germline CDR1 is KGHSH and CDR2 is LQKENI. DNA of the CDR3: TGTGCCAGCTCACCAGGTCTCTCAGAATACAATGAGCAGTTCTTC. It codes for CASSPGLSEYNEQFF.

The chain uses TRBV18 and TRBJ2-1, with 7 bases identical to TRBD1. Losses at the gene ends were 3 bases for V and 0 bases for J; bases not matched to a gene: 2. The CDR3 has 15 residues. Germline CDR1 and CDR2: KGHSH and LQKENI. The CDR3 spells CASSPRQGSYNEQFF. Written as DNA, the CDR3 is TGTGCCAGCTCACCCCGACAGGGCTCCTACAATGAGCAGTTCTTC.

CDR3 nucleotide sequence: TGCAGCGTCCGGACAGGGGGGTACAATGAGCAGTTCTTC. Protein sequence: CSVRTGGYNEQFF. The chain combines TRBV29-1 with TRBJ2-1, with 10 bases lining up with TRBD1. J was trimmed by 4 bases and V by 6 bases; bases with no gene match: 3. CDR3 length equals 13 residues. In germline, CDR1 is SQVTM, CDR2 ANQGSEA.

The J gene is TRBJ1-6, the V gene TRBV14, with D possibly being TRBD1 (6 bases). The CDR3 consists of 15 residues. Germline CDR1 and CDR2: SGHDN and FVKESK. Trimming left V 1 base short and J 11 bases short, with 15 bases between. In nucleotides, the CDR3 is TGTGCCAGCAGCCAAGCATGGGGGCGCAGCGCACCCCTCCACTTT. Protein product: CASSQAWGRSAPLHF.

The chain recombines TRBV28 with TRBJ2-2; D is possibly TRBD2 (6 bases). This CDR3 comprises 13 residues. With 6 bases removed from V and 7 bases from J, the gap between germline ends came to 12 bases. The germline CDR1 and CDR2 sequences are MDHEN and SYDVKM. The CDR3 sequence is CASSQLAVGELFF. The CDR3 DNA reads as TGTGCCAGCAGCCAACTAGCTGTCGGGGAGCTGTTTTTT.

The genes are TRBV27 and TRBJ2-3; TRBD2 aligns across 12 bases. Unmatched junction bases numbered 11, after V lost 5 bases and J lost 8 bases. The CDR3 consists of 16 residues. CDR1 MNHEY and CDR2 SMNVEV come from the germline V gene (reference sequence). The CDR3 DNA sequence: TGTGCCAGCAGTACCCTAGCGGGGGGGCCCGTTAGTACGCAGTATTTT. The encoded protein is CASSTLAGGPVSTQYF.